Given below is one TCR beta chain in context. This clonotype was counted at least ten times. It lacks a known antigen. Nothing much larger sits one base from this clone, and base qualities are not available. Library method: 5' RACE. The sample was run on a NextSeq 500. To correct for sequencing error and PCR bias, the TCR library protocol tagged individual cDNA molecules with unique molecular identifiers. Sequencing covered both TCR alpha and beta chains, and within each sample the abundances of alpha and beta sequences were tightly co-correlated. As for how the authors treated the data: Decombinator V4 was used to perform V gene, J gene and CDR3 annotation of TCR sequences. TCRs were defined as expanded if a significant change between any two time points was detected under a Poisson model with p below 0.0001. TCR abundances were normalised to the total number of TCRs sequenced per sample and were expressed as counts per million. TRAV1-2 paired with TRAJ12, TRAJ20 or TRAJ33 defined MAIT TCRs, while TRAV10 paired with TRAJ18 defined iNKT TCRs. VDJdb, accessed 1 November 2021, was searched for CMV, EBV and SARS-CoV-2 annotated TCRs, with TCRs annotated for multiple antigens excluded. TCRdb handled the public reads itself, with Q25 trimming in fastp and clone calling in MiXCR, and kept productive beta chains. Rows matching on CDR3 protein sequence are summarized as one entry with the most common DNA and genes. These V and J calls rely on TCRdb rather than the paper's analysis. The sample profile shows around 56,000 distinct CDR3 sequences; roughly 8.2% of them were found once. Approximately 10% of the sample is taken by the ten largest.

Set within a cohort of healthcare workers in London, UK, this nested case-control study involved weekly PCR testing of nasopharyngeal swabs along with blood sampling. Healthcare workers were recruited during the week of the UK lockdown, between 23 and 31 March 2020, and followed weekly for up to about 15 weeks. The CDR3 numbers 14 residues from cysteine through phenylalanine. The retained sequence is limited to the CDR3, 42 bases, with the frame set at the first base. CDR1 and CDR2 are drawn from the germline V gene (reference sequence): DFQATT, SNEGSKA. V and J are truncated by 4 bases and 4 bases respectively, leaving an intervening sequence of 14 bases. The data derive from a study of early T cells in non-severe SARS-CoV-2 infection (dated by TCRdb to the early 2020s). In the study overall: Because TCR sequencing relied on bulk RNA taken from unsorted whole blood, pairing of alpha and beta chains was not possible.

Study-level results and caveats: Matching against VDJdb was skewed toward anti-spike CD8 responses, likely underestimated virus-specific expansions, and missed private and CD4 specificities.

This chain joins TRBV20-1 to TRBJ1-5; confidence is insufficient to name the D gene. This TCR derives from an adult who was a healthcare worker with PCR-confirmed SARS-CoV-2 infection or an uninfected control (not recorded which). Source: whole blood, taken at baseline. The DNA is TGCAGTGCTACAAAAGGGCCAGCTAATCAGCCCCAGCATTTT. Its coded protein is CSATKGPANQPQHF.